These T cell receptor beta chains were read from a single sample in a study of blood T cell repertoires in COVID-19. The method was immunoSEQ multiplex PCR; TCRdb's version includes in-frame clones alone and lacks a portion of them. The sample includes some 160,000 clones, about four fifths of them seen just once. The sample taken for sequencing was PBMCs or T cells enriched from blood (not recorded which). The receptors were sampled from a woman aged 60-75 years who had recovered from COVID-19. CDR3s include the opening cysteine and the closing phenylalanine or tryptophan. D genes are given only for firm matches. Clone size is not always given. Where it is, it says once, few, many or a class for expanded clones.

j_call v_call clone_size d_call cdr3_aa cdr3_nt
TRBJ2-3 TRBV6-1 NA TRBD2 CASSEKGYTSGGADTQYF TGTGCCAGCAGTGAAAAGGGCTATACTAGCGGGGGGGCAGATACGCAGTATTTT
TRBJ2-5 TRBV4-1 once TRBD2 CASSRGGLAGGETQYF TGCGCCAGCAGCCGGGGAGGGCTAGCGGGGGGAGAGACCCAGTACTTC
TRBJ1-1 TRBV18 NA TRBD1 CASSVYDRGAEAFF TGTGCCAGCTCAGTCTATGACAGGGGCGCTGAAGCTTTCTTT
TRBJ2-5 TRBV6-5 NA NA CASRGGETQYF TGTGCCAGCAGGGGAGGAGAGACCCAGTACTTC
TRBJ2-1 TRBV27 NA TRBD2 CASTPQSGGASYNEQFF TGTGCCAGCACCCCCCAATCCGGGGGGGCCTCCTACAATGAGCAGTTCTTC
TRBJ1-6 TRBV3-1/TRBV3-2 NA TRBD1 CASSARDSYNSPLHF TGTGCCAGCAGCGCCCGGGACAGCTATAATTCACCCCTCCACTTT
TRBJ2-2 TRBV6-5 once NA CATREVRANTGELFF TGTGCCACTCGTGAGGTCAGAGCGAACACCGGGGAGCTGTTTTTT
TRBJ2-7 TRBV18 NA TRBD1 CASSSTGDLWEQYF TGTGCCAGCTCATCGACAGGGGACCTTTGGGAGCAGTACTTC
TRBJ1-2 TRBV19 NA NA CASSSDRLTYGYTF TGTGCCAGTAGTTCTGACAGATTAACCTATGGCTACACCTTC
TRBJ1-3 TRBV20-1 once NA CSARELNTIYF TGCAGTGCTAGGGAGTTGAACACCATATATTTT
TRBJ2-1 TRBV18 NA NA CASSPTVGGSYNEQFF TGTGCCAGCTCACCTACGGTCGGGGGCTCCTACAATGAGCAGTTCTTC
TRBJ2-5 TRBV4-1 NA TRBD1 CASSQDPGTGMEETQYF TGCGCCAGCAGCCAAGATCCCGGGACAGGGATGGAGGAGACCCAGTACTTC
TRBJ1-6 TRBV28 few NA CASSLPQEDNSPLHF TGTGCCAGCAGTTTACCCCAGGAAGACAATTCACCCCTCCACTTT
TRBJ1-3 TRBV14 few TRBD1 CASSQTGGNTIYF TGTGCCAGCAGCCAGACAGGGGGCAACACCATATATTTT
TRBJ1-1 TRBV5-1 few NA CASSLEAGGNTEAFF TGCGCCAGCAGCTTGGAGGCAGGAGGTAACACTGAAGCTTTCTTT
TRBJ2-7 TRBV6-5 NA TRBD1 CASRAGDRGSEQYF TGTGCCAGCAGGGCCGGGGACAGGGGGAGCGAGCAGTACTTC
TRBJ1-1 TRBV7-9 few TRBD1 CASSSRDRTEAFF TGTGCCAGCAGCTCCCGGGACAGAACTGAAGCTTTCTTT
TRBJ1-2 TRBV6-5 NA NA CASRERSKGGYTF TGTGCCAGCAGAGAGAGGTCAAAGGGGGGCTACACCTTC
TRBJ1-1 TRBV28 NA NA CASRGGNWDTEAFF TGTGCCAGCAGAGGGGGTAACTGGGACACTGAAGCTTTCTTT
TRBJ1-3 TRBV12-3/TRBV12-4 NA NA CATSRGTGNTIYF TGTGCCACCAGTAGGGGGACGGGAAACACCATATATTTT
TRBJ2-2 TRBV5-6 few TRBD2 CASSATSGVPIGELFF TGTGCCAGCAGCGCGACTAGCGGGGTCCCCATTGGGGAGCTGTTTTTT
TRBJ2-7 TRBV29-1 NA NA CSVKTGLGPYEQYF TGCAGCGTCAAGACAGGACTGGGCCCCTACGAGCAGTACTTC
TRBJ1-1 TRBV7-9 NA NA CASRWTVNTEAFF TGTGCCAGCAGATGGACAGTCAACACTGAAGCTTTCTTT
TRBJ1-1 TRBV5-1 NA TRBD1 CASSLGSGGMNTEAFF TGCGCCAGCAGCTTGGGGTCAGGGGGTATGAACACTGAAGCTTTCTTT
TRBJ1-5 TRBV2 NA NA CASRLEQNSNQPQHF TGTGCCAGCCGTTTGGAACAGAATAGTAATCAGCCCCAGCATTTT
TRBJ2-2 TRBV6-6 NA TRBD1 CASSYSGTGDPGELFF TGTGCCAGCAGTTACTCGGGGACAGGGGATCCCGGGGAGCTGTTTTTT
TRBJ2-2 TRBV11-2 NA NA CASSLVQGNIGELFF TGTGCCAGCAGCTTAGTCCAGGGTAATATCGGGGAGCTGTTTTTT
TRBJ1-1 TRBV5-1 NA TRBD1 CASSWTGGVNTEAFF TGCGCCAGCAGCTGGACAGGGGGAGTGAACACTGAAGCTTTCTTT
TRBJ2-7 TRBV19 once TRBD1 CASNPTGGPYEQYF TGTGCCAGTAACCCGACAGGGGGCCCCTACGAGCAGTACTTC
TRBJ2-7 TRBV30 few TRBD1 CAWSRDRGLSEQYF TGTGCCTGGAGTAGGGACAGGGGGCTGAGCGAGCAGTACTTC
TRBJ1-1 TRBV10-2 NA NA CASSVGRGTEAFF TGCGCCAGCAGTGTTGGCAGGGGCACTGAAGCTTTCTTT
TRBJ2-7 TRBV6-5 NA NA CASSYGGSYEQYF TGTGCCAGCAGTTACGGCGGATCCTACGAGCAGTACTTC
TRBJ2-5 TRBV11-2 NA NA CASSLDRETQYF TGTGCCAGCAGCTTAGATCGAGAGACCCAGTACTTC
TRBJ1-5 TRBV5-6 NA NA CASSDGNQPQHF TGTGCCAGCAGCGACGGGAATCAGCCCCAGCATTTT
TRBJ1-1 TRBV23-1 NA TRBD1 CASSQPTGGNTEAFF TGCGCCAGCAGTCAACCGACAGGGGGGAACACTGAAGCTTTCTTT
TRBJ2-4 TRBV3-1/TRBV3-2 NA NA CASSQEGRVNIQYF TGTGCCAGCAGCCAAGAGGGCAGGGTAAACATTCAGTACTTC
TRBJ2-7 TRBV7-2 NA TRBD1 CVSSLRGRDRGSEQYF TGTGTCAGCAGCTTACGGGGCAGGGACAGGGGATCCGAGCAGTACTTC
TRBJ2-3 TRBV2 once TRBD1 CASSGQGVLGDTQYF TGTGCCAGCAGCGGACAGGGGGTTTTAGGGGATACGCAGTATTTT
TRBJ2-5 TRBV6-5 NA TRBD2 CASSKLAGGETQYF TGTGCCAGCAGCAAACTAGCGGGTGGAGAGACCCAGTACTTC
TRBJ2-3 TRBV10-1 few TRBD2 CASSDLAGATDTQYF TGCGCCAGCAGTGATTTAGCGGGGGCCACAGATACGCAGTATTTT
TRBJ2-5 TRBV3-1/TRBV3-2 NA TRBD2 CASRPWTSQETQYF TGTGCCAGCAGGCCCTGGACTAGCCAAGAGACCCAGTACTTC
TRBJ2-7 TRBV10-3 NA TRBD2 CAIGQRGEYEQYF TGTGCCATCGGGCAGCGGGGAGAGTACGAGCAGTACTTC
TRBJ2-2 TRBV19 NA NA CASSIGSYTGELFF TGTGCCAGTAGTATTGGTAGCTACACCGGGGAGCTGTTTTTT
TRBJ2-7 TRBV7-2 NA TRBD2 CASSYGTRGRGAYEQYF TGTGCCAGCAGCTACGGGACTAGGGGTCGAGGTGCCTACGAGCAGTACTTC
TRBJ2-4 TRBV19 NA NA CASSTPTTGSFQYF TGTGCCAGTAGTACACCGACGACAGGCTCTTTTCAGTACTTC
TRBJ2-3 TRBV2 NA TRBD2 CASTPTSGGDTQYF TGTGCCAGCACCCCAACTAGCGGGGGGGATACGCAGTATTTT
TRBJ2-4 TRBV1 NA NA CTSSHKLAGGRAKNIQYF TGCACCAGCAGCCATAAACTAGCGGGGGGGAGAGCCAAAAACATTCAGTACTTC
TRBJ1-4 TRBV25-1 NA NA CASSEGGYNEKLFF TGTGCCAGCAGTGAAGGGGGGTATAATGAAAAACTGTTTTTT
TRBJ2-5 TRBV28 NA NA CASSRRDFQETQYF TGTGCCAGCAGTCGCCGGGACTTCCAAGAGACCCAGTACTTC
TRBJ2-7 TRBV5-1 NA TRBD1 CASSLDRDLYEQYF TGCGCCAGCAGCCTGGACAGGGACCTCTACGAGCAGTACTTC
TRBJ1-3 TRBV3-1/TRBV3-2 NA NA CASSQGPGNTIYF TGTGCCAGCAGCCAGGGGCCAGGAAACACCATATATTTT